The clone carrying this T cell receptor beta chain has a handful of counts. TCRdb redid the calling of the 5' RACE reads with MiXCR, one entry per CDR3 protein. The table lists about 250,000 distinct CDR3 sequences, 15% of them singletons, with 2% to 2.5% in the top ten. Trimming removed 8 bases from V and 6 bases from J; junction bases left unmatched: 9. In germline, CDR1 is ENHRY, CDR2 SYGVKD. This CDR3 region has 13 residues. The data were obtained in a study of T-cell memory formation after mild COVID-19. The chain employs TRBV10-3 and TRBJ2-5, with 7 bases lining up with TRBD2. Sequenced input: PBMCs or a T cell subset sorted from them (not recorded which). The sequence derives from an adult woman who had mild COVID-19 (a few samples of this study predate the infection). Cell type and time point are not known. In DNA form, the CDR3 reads TGTGCCATCGCCCCCGGCGGGGGTCAGACCCAGTACTTC. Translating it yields CAIAPGGGQTQYF.